Here is one TCR beta chain with its context. Naive CD8 cells were CD45RO-negative, positively selected for CCR7, excluding terminally differentiated effector memory CD45RA+ cells. Clones were sequenced by immunoSEQ multiplex PCR, and TCRdb holds only the in-frame ones, with some missing. Of about 2 million clones detected, about 95% appear once; the ten largest clones hold around 1.2%. The record originates from a study of shared clonotypes between healthy human individuals. This CDR3 region has 14 residues. V shed 4 bases and J 3 bases; nucleotides not matched to a gene: 5. Germline V lookup: CDR1 PRHDT, CDR2 FYEKMQ (reference sequence).

What was sequenced was naive CD8+ T cells sorted from blood. The rearrangement links TRBV13 to TRBJ2-7; 8 bases are shared with TRBD1. The sequence came from a man in his late teens or twenties in good health. CDR3 region: CASSWDRRDYEQYF. CDR3 sequence (DNA): TGTGCCAGCAGCTGGGACAGGCGGGACTACGAGCAGTACTTC.